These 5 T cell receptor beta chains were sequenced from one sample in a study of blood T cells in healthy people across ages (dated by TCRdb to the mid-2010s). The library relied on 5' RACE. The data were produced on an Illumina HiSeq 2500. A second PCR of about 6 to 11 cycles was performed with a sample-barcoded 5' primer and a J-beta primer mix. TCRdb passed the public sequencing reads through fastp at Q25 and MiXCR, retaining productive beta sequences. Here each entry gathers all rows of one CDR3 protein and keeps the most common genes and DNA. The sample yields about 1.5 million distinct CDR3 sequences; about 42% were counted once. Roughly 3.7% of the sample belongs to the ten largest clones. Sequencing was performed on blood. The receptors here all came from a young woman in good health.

The chain's CDR3 is CASRTDRSSGNTIYF. The CDR3 DNA sequence: TGTGCCAGCAGAACGGACAGGAGCTCTGGAAACACCATATATTTT. This rearrangement joins TRBV6-5 to TRBJ1-3; 7 nucleotides match TRBD1. The V segment lost 6 bases and the J segment 0 bases; nucleotides outside the gene matches: 5. This CDR3 comprises 15 residues. Germline V lookup: CDR1 MNHEY, CDR2 SVGAGI.

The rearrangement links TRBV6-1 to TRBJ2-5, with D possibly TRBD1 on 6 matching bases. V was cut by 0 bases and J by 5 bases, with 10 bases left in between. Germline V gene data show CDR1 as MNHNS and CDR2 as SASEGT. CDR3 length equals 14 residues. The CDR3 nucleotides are TGTGCCAGCAGTGAAGCAGCAGGGGTTGAGACCCAGTACTTC. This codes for CASSEAAGVETQYF.

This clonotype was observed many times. The CDR3 here is CASSPLDRGGGYTF. Here the CDR3 DNA reads TGTGCCAGCAGCCCACTTGACAGGGGGGGAGGCTACACCTTC. This rearrangement joins TRBV3-1 to TRBJ1-2; 9 bases fit TRBD1. Per the germline V gene, CDR1 is LGHDT and CDR2 is YNNKEL (reference sequence). CDR3 length: 14 amino acids. After removal of 4 bases from V and 8 bases from J, the junction contained 8 bases not matched to a gene. The full variable domain, completed using reference TRBV3-1 and TRBJ1-2, is DTAVSQTPKYLVTQMGNDKSIKCEQNLGHDTMYWYKQDSKKFLKIMFSYNNKELIINETVPNRFSPKSPDKAHLNLHINSLELGDSAVYFCASSPLDRGGGYTFGSGTRLTVV.

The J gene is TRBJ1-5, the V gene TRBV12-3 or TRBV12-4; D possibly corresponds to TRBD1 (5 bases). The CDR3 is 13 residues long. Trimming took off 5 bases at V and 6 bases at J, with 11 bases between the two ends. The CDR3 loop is CASSISGFQPQHF. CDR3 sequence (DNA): TGTGCCAGCAGTATTTCAGGGTTTCAGCCCCAGCATTTT.

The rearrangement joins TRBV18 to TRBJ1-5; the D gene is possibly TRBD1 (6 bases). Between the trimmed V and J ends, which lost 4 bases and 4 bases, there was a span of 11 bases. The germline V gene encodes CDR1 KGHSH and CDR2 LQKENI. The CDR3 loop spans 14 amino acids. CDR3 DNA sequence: TGTGCCAGCTCACGCGGACAGCAAAATCAGCCCCAGCATTTT. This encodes CASSRGQQNQPQHF.